This T cell receptor beta chain came from a study of blood T cell repertoires in COVID-19 (TCRdb year 2020). In the study overall: The collaborator samples originated in the United States, Italy and Spain and spanned the acute and convalescent phases of COVID-19. The material from the prospective study consisted of cDNA or gDNA derived from T cells, B-cell-depleted T cells, or PBMCs. Deeply sampled blood TCRbeta repertoires from subjects exposed to, actively infected with, or recovered from COVID-19 were included in the dataset. The repertoires were released in a freely available public database meant as a resource for research on the immune response to SARS-CoV-2. The samples were drawn from two sources: the first 160 participants of the ongoing ImmuneRACE study, and 1,254 subjects contributed by 6 global collaborators. The sample metadata nearly always contained a de-identified subject ID, COVID-19 status, age in years and sex. Where available, HLA class I and class II types were taken from metadata supplied by the sample provider and were not determined by assay-based typing.

TCRbeta CDR3 regions were amplified from genomic DNA by means of the immunoSEQ Assay, a bias-controlled multiplex PCR. In the paper's pipeline: The number of nucleated cells in each sample was estimated from the amplification of reference gene primers within the assay. To quantify the absolute abundance of each unique TCRbeta CDR3 rearrangement, sequence reads were collapsed and filtered. Productive Simpson clonality was computed per sample as the square root of Simpson's diversity index over productive rearrangements. TCRdb took over this immuneACCESS table, retaining in-frame rearrangements with V and J assigned. Such tables are incomplete; in checked studies, under half of the missing clones stem from an unresolved V gene, and the remainder is unexplained. V and J calls and clone size are those listed in that table; D and trimming were worked out from the DNA. Counted in this sample were about 57,000 clones; less than 80% of them appeared once. In total, the top ten clones hold roughly 32% of the sample.

Measured from the cysteine to the phenylalanine, the CDR3 is 16 residues long. Solely the CDR3 DNA is kept, with 48 bases framed from the first base. In the germline V gene, CDR1 corresponds to MGHRA and CDR2 to YSYEKL. Trimming at the junction amounts to 2 bases on V and 6 bases on J, and the germline ends lie 20 bases apart. The investigation overall reported the following: Clinical and demographic metadata were provided uncurated, with the amount varying by source and participant.

The collaborating institutions used their own protocols to collect whole blood in K2EDTA tubes. Collaborator samples were shipped for TCRbeta analysis as frozen whole blood, isolated PBMCs, or DNA extracted from either sample type. As for this clone: The clone's antigen remains unknown. No quality values exist for individual bases; no much larger clone is one base distant.

The receptor comes from a human donor in a cohort sampled during active COVID-19. Rearrangement joined TRBV4-1 to TRBJ2-7; TRBD1 is perhaps the D gene, given 7 matching bases. Sequencing used peripheral blood. In nucleotide form, the sequence is TGCGCCAGCAGCCAATCCCCCTCGGTGCAGGGGGGCGAGCAGTACTTC. Its coded protein is CASSQSPSVQGGEQYF.